This record concerns one TCR beta chain sequence. The data are from a study of blood T cell repertoires in COVID-19. TCRdb keeps only in-frame clones here, not all; method: immunoSEQ multiplex PCR. The sample includes approximately 300,000 clones, around 86% of them seen just once. Recovered Cohort 3 donors showed two negative PCRs, clearance, or symptom resolution. The sample was PBMCs or T cells enriched from blood (not recorded which). This clonotype was obtained from a woman aged 18 to 35 who had recovered from COVID-19.

As DNA, the CDR3 is TGTGCCAGCAGCCCTGGACTAGCGGGGGGCACAGATACGCAGTATTTT. Protein sequence: CASSPGLAGGTDTQYF. The rearrangement links TRBV3-1 (or the pseudogene TRBV3-2) to TRBJ2-3; 13 bases align to TRBD2. Germline values: CDR1 LGHDT, CDR2 YNNKEL (reference sequence). V dropped 4 bases and J dropped 1; count of bases not matched to a gene: 2. This CDR3 spans 16 amino acids.